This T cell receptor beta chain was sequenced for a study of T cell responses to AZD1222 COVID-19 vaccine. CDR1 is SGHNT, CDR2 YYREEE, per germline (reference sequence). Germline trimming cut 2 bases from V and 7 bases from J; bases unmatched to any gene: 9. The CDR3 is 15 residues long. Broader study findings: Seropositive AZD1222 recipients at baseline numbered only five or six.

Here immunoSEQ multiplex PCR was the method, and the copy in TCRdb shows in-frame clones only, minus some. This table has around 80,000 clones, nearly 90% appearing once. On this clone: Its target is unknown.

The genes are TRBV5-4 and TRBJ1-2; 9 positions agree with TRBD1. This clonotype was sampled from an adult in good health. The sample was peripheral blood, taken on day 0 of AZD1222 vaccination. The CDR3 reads CASSFGTGKARGYTF. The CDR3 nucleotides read TGTGCCAGCAGCTTCGGGACAGGGAAGGCGCGTGGCTACACCTTC.